These T cell receptor beta chains were read from a single sample in a study of OX40 agonist ivuxolimab in advanced cancers. The protocol was immunoSEQ multiplex PCR, while the TCRdb copy is restricted to in-frame clones and leaves out a portion. The sample lists just under 20,000 clones, roughly four fifths occurring once. The sample here was CD4+ or CD8+ T cells sorted from blood, taken in a trial of the OX40 agonist ivuxolimab. The receptors here all came from an adult with an advanced solid tumor such as melanoma, head and neck, liver or kidney cancer. CDR3s include the opening cysteine and the closing phenylalanine or tryptophan. A D gene is named only where the DNA matches it firmly. Only part of the rows carry a size: once, few, many, or a class if the clone is expanded.

>.|TRBJ2-3|.|TRBV5-8
TGTGCCAGCAGCTTGAGCCCCACCAGCACAGATACGCAGTATTTT
CASSLSPTSTDTQYF
>.|TRBJ2-1|TRBD1|TRBV7-8
TGTGCCAGCAGCTCCCGCAGGGGGACAGGGGCCAATGAGCAGTTCTTC
CASSSRRGTGANEQFF
>few|TRBJ2-1|TRBD2|TRBV5-1
TGCGCCAGCAGCTTCCCTAGCGGGAGGAACAATGAGCAGTTCTTC
CASSFPSGRNNEQFF
>.|TRBJ1-4|.|TRBV11-2
TGTGCCAGCAGCTTAGAGATTAGGGAAAAACTGTTTTTT
CASSLEIREKLFF
>.|TRBJ2-1|TRBD2|TRBV5-4
TGTGCCAGCAGCTCTGGCGGGGGATTCTCCTACAATGAGCAGTTCTTC
CASSSGGGFSYNEQFF
>.|TRBJ2-2|TRBD2|TRBV6-4
TGTGCCAGCAGTGCCATAGCGGGAGGAAACACCGGGGAGCTGTTTTTT
CASSAIAGGNTGELFF
>.|TRBJ1-2|TRBD1|TRBV4-2
TGTGCCAGCAGCCAACTGTCCCGGGACAGGGGGCATGGCTACACCTTC
CASSQLSRDRGHGYTF
>.|TRBJ2-3|TRBD2|TRBV19
TGTGCCAGTAGGAGACTAGCGGGAGGGAGCACAGATACGCAGTATTTT
CASRRLAGGSTDTQYF
>.|TRBJ2-3|TRBD2|TRBV27
TGTGCCAGCAGTCGAGGTGGGACTACCACAGATACGCAGTATTTT
CASSRGGTTTDTQYF
>once|TRBJ2-1|TRBD2|TRBV12-5
TGTGCTAGTGGTTTGGGCCGCGGGAGGGCCAATAATGAGCAGTTCTTC
CASGLGRGRANNEQFF
>.|TRBJ1-2|.|TRBV10-2
TGCGCCAGCAGTGAAGTACAGGGTAACGACTATGGCTACACCTTC
CASSEVQGNDYGYTF
>.|TRBJ2-3|.|TRBV5-1
TGCGCCAGCAGCTTGAGGCCAACTAGCACAGATACGCAGTATTTT
CASSLRPTSTDTQYF
>.|TRBJ2-1|.|TRBV9
TGTGCCAGCAGAAAGTTGAGCTCCTACAATGAGCAGTTCTTC
CASRKLSSYNEQFF
>.|TRBJ2-7|.|TRBV6-5
TGTGCCAGCAGTTACTCGATGGCAGTCTACGAGCAGTACTTC
CASSYSMAVYEQYF
>.|TRBJ2-7|.|TRBV13
TGTGCCAGCAGCCCCAGGACGGAGCGAAACCGCGAGCAGTACTTC
CASSPRTERNREQYF
>few|TRBJ1-6|.|TRBV6-1
TGTGCCAGCAGTGCTGCGGCAGGGGCCTATAATTCACCCCTCCACTTT
CASSAAAGAYNSPLHF
>.|TRBJ2-2|.|TRBV9
TGTGCCAGCAGCGTTGGGGCCGGCGGGGAGCTGTTTTTT
CASSVGAGGELFF
>.|TRBJ2-1|.|TRBV29-1
TGCAGCGTTGAACGGGAGAGCTACAATGAGCAGTTCTTC
CSVERESYNEQFF
>.|TRBJ2-7|.|TRBV30
TGTGCCTGGAGTGTGGGATGGGGGAAGGATTACGAGCAGTACTTC
CAWSVGWGKDYEQYF
>.|TRBJ2-7|TRBD1|TRBV6-1
TGTGCCAGCAGTACTCAGACAGGGGGCGAGCAGTACTTC
CASSTQTGGEQYF
>.|TRBJ1-6|.|TRBV19
TGTGCCAGTAGCCTCTACCAGGACTATAATTCACCCCCCCACTTT
CASSLYQDYNSPPHF
>.|TRBJ2-1|.|TRBV5-4
TGTGCCAGCAGCTTGTTAGCAGACAAGGAGCAGTTCTTC
CASSLLADKEQFF
>.|TRBJ2-1|TRBD2|TRBV11-2
TGTGCCAGCATCCTATATTCTAGCGGGAATTACAATGAGCAGTTCTTC
CASILYSSGNYNEQFF
>.|TRBJ2-7|.|TRBV29-1
TGCAGCGTTGTATTGGGGGGCTACGAGCAGTACTTC
CSVVLGGYEQYF
>.|TRBJ1-5|.|TRBV27
TGTGCCAGCAGTTTAAGTGGAGCCAGTCGTGGACGGAATCAGCCCCAGCATTTT
CASSLSGASRGRNQPQHF
>.|TRBJ1-2|.|TRBV20-1
TGCAGTGCTAGTGGAGGGGTCGGCTACACCTTC
CSASGGVGYTF
>.|TRBJ2-1|TRBD2|TRBV2
TGTGCCAGCAGTTTAGCGGGTCTTAGCTCCTACAATGAGCAGTTCTTC
CASSLAGLSSYNEQFF
>.|TRBJ1-1|.|TRBV6-5
TGTGCCAGCAGTTACTACGGCAGGGTGAACACTGAAGCTTTCTTT
CASSYYGRVNTEAFF
>.|TRBJ2-3|.|TRBV5-1
TGCGCCAGCAGCTTGGCTATATCAGGGGGGCCTACAGATACGCAGTATTTT
CASSLAISGGPTDTQYF
>.|TRBJ1-1|.|TRBV5-6
TGTGCCAGCAGCTTGGTGTTTCGACAGACGAACACTGAAGCTTTCTTT
CASSLVFRQTNTEAFF
>few|TRBJ2-2|.|TRBV11-2
TGTGCCAGCAGCTCACCCTATCGGACCGGGGAGCTGTTTTTT
CASSSPYRTGELFF
>.|TRBJ1-5|.|TRBV4-1
TGCGCCAGCAGCCAAGGAAGCGGAGGGAGCAATCAGCCCCAGCATTTT
CASSQGSGGSNQPQHF
>.|TRBJ1-4|.|TRBV27
TGTGCCAGCAGTAAGGGGGGCGCGGAAGGCGAAAAACTGTTTTTT
CASSKGGAEGEKLFF
>once|TRBJ2-3|.|TRBV4-2
TGTGCCAGCAGCCAAGTGGCCACCCTTTCCAGCACAGATACGCAGTATTTT
CASSQVATLSSTDTQYF
>.|TRBJ2-5|TRBD2|TRBV5-1
TGCGCCAGCAGCTTGGAGGGACTAGGGCAGGAGACCCAGTACTTC
CASSLEGLGQETQYF
>few|TRBJ2-1|TRBD2|TRBV7-9
TGTGCCAGCAGCTTCGCTAGCGGGGGGCTCAATGAGCAGTTCTTC
CASSFASGGLNEQFF
>.|TRBJ2-7|.|TRBV30
TGTGCCTGGAGCTCTGGTTCGGGAAGGTTTGGGTACGAGCAGTACTTC
CAWSSGSGRFGYEQYF
>few|TRBJ1-1|.|TRBV9
TGTGCCAGCAGCGGGGAAGGAGGGTATGGAACTGAAGCTTTCTTT
CASSGEGGYGTEAFF
>few|TRBJ1-4|.|TRBV5-1
TGCGCCAGCAGCTTTAGCCTCGGTTTAAATGAAAAACTGTTTTTT
CASSFSLGLNEKLFF
>.|TRBJ2-3|.|TRBV7-2
TGTGCCAGCAGCGAGTATGGGGGGCGAAGCACAGATACGCAGTATTTT
CASSEYGGRSTDTQYF
>once|TRBJ2-3|.|TRBV5-8
TGTGCCAGCAGCTTGCGCACAGATACGCAGTATTTT
CASSLRTDTQYF
>.|TRBJ2-4|.|TRBV28
TGTGCCAGCAGTTTATTGGGGCCCTTTGGCAAAAACATTCAGTACTTC
CASSLLGPFGKNIQYF
>.|TRBJ2-1|TRBD2|TRBV5-1
TGCGCCAGCAGCCCCGGGAGGAACCACAATGAGCAGTTCTTC
CASSPGRNHNEQFF
>.|TRBJ1-5|TRBD1|TRBV19
TGTGCCAGTAGTCTGGCAGGGGGTTTTCAAAATCAGCCCCAGCATTTT
CASSLAGGFQNQPQHF
>.|TRBJ2-3|TRBD2|TRBV7-9
TGTGCCAGCAGCCTAAACCTGCGACTAGCGGGCACAGATACGCAGTATTTT
CASSLNLRLAGTDTQYF
>.|TRBJ2-4|.|TRBV11-2
TGTGCCAGCAGCTCCAGGGCCGCCATAGCCAAAAACATTCAGTACTTC
CASSSRAAIAKNIQYF
>.|TRBJ1-5|.|TRBV6-6
TGTGCCACACAGGGTAGCAATCAGCCCCAGCATTTT
CATQGSNQPQHF
>.|TRBJ2-5|TRBD2|TRBV27
TGTGCCAGCAGTTTATCGGGACTAGCGGAGACCCAGTACTTC
CASSLSGLAETQYF
>.|TRBJ1-1|.|TRBV19
TGTGCCAGTAGTCCGGGATCGAGGCCTGAGGCTTTCTTT
CASSPGSRPEAFF
>.|TRBJ1-1|TRBD1|TRBV5-4
TGTGCCAGCAGCTCGTCAGACAGGGGGCGAGTAGAAACTGAAGCTTTCTTT
CASSSSDRGRVETEAFF
>.|TRBJ1-5|TRBD1|TRBV7-8
TGTGCCAGCAGCTTAGCCCGGGACAGGGTTCCCAGGGGCAATCAGCCCCAGCATTTT
CASSLARDRVPRGNQPQHF
>few|TRBJ2-7|.|TRBV2
TGTGCCAGCAGTGTAGGGGGACCCGAGCAGTACTTC
CASSVGGPEQYF